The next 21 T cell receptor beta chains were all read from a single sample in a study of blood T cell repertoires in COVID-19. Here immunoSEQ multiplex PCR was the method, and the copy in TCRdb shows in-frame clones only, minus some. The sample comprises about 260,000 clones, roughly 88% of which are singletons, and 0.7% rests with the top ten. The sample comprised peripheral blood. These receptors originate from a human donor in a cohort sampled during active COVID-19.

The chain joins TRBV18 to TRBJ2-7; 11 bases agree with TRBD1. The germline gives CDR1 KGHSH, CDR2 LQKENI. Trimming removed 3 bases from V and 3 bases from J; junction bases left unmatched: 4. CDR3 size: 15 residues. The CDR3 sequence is CASSPGQGVYYEQYF. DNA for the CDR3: TGTGCCAGCTCACCGGGACAGGGGGTTTACTACGAGCAGTACTTC. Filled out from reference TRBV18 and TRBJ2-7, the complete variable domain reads NAGVMQNPRHLVRRRGQEARLRCSPMKGHSHVYWYRQLPEEGLKFMVYLQKENIIDESGMPKERFSAEFPKEGPSILRIQQVVRGDSAAYFCASSPGQGVYYEQYFGPGTRLTVT.

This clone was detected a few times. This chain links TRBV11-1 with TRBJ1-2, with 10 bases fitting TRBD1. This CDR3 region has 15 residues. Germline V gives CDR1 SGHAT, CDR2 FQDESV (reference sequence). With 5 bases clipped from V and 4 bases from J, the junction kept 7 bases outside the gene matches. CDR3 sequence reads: CASSPGQGMSYGYTF. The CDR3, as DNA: TGTGCCAGCAGCCCGGGACAGGGGATGAGCTATGGCTACACCTTC.

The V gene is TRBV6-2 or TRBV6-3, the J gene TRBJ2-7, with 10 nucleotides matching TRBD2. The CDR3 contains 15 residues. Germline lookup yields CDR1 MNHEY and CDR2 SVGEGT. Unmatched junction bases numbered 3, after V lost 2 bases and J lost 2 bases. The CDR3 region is CASSYRLAGAYEQYF. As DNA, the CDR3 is TGTGCCAGCAGTTACCGGCTAGCGGGAGCCTACGAGCAGTACTTC.

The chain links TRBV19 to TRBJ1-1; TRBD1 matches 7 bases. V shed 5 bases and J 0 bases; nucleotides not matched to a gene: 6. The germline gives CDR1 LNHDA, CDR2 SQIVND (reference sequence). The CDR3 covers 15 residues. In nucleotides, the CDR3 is TGTGCCAGTAGTGCCGACAGGGAGGTGAACACTGAAGCTTTCTTT. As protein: CASSADREVNTEAFF. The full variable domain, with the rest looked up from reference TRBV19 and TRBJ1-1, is DGGITQSPKYLFRKEGQNVTLSCEQNLNHDAMYWYRQDPGQGLRLIYYSQIVNDFQKGDIAEGYSVSREKKESFPLTVTSAQKNPTAFYLCASSADREVNTEAFFGQGTRLTVV.

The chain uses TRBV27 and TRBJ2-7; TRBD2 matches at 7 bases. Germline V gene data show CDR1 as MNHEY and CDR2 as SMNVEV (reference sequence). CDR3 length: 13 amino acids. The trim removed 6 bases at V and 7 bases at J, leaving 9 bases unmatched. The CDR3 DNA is TGTGCCAGCAGACTAGCGAGCCTGGGGGAGCAGTACTTC. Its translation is CASRLASLGEQYF.

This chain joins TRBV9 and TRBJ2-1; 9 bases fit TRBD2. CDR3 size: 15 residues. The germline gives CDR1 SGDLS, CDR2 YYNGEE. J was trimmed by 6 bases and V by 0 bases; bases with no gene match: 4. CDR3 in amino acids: CASSVVSGRINEQFF. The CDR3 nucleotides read TGTGCCAGCAGCGTAGTTAGCGGGAGAATCAATGAGCAGTTCTTC.

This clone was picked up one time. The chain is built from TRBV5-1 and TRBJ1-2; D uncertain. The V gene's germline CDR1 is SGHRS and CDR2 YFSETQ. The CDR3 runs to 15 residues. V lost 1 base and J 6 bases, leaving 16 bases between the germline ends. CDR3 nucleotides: TGCGCCAGCAGCTTGAATGGGCCTTCGAAGGATGGCTACACCTTC. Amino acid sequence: CASSLNGPSKDGYTF.

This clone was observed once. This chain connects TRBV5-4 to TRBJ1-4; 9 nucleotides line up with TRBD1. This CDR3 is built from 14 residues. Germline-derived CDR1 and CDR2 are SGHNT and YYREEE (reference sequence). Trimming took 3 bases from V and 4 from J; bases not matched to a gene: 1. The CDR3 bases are TGTGCCAGCAGCTCGGACAGGGGTAATGAAAAACTGTTTTTT. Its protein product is CASSSDRGNEKLFF.

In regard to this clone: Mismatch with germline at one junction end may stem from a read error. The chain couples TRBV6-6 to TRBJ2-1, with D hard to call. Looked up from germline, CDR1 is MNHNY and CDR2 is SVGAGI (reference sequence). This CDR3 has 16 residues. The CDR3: CASSYSSPTSSNEQFF. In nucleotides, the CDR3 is TGTGCCAGCAGTTACTCAAGCCCTACGTCCTCCAATGAGCAGTTCTTC.

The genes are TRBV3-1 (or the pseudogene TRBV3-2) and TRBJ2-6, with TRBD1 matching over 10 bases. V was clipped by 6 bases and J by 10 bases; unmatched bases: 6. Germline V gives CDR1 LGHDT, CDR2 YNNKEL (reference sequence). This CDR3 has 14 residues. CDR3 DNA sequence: TGTGCCAGCAGGCGGGGACAGGGGTTGAACGTCCTGACTTTC. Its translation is CASRRGQGLNVLTF.

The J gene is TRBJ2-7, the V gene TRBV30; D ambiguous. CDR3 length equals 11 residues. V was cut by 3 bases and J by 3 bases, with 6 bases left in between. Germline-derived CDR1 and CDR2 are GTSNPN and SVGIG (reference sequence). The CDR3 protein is CAWSAGYEQYF. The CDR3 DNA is TGTGCCTGGAGCGCAGGCTACGAGCAGTACTTC.

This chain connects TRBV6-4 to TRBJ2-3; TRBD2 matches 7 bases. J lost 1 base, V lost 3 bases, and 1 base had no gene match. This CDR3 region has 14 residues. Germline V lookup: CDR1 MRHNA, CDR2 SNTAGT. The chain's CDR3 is CASSEGGGTDTQYF. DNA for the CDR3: TGTGCCAGCAGTGAGGGGGGGGGCACAGATACGCAGTATTTT.

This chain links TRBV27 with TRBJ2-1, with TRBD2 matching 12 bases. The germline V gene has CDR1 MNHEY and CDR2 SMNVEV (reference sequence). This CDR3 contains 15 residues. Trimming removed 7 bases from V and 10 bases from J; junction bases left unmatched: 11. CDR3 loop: CASTPTGLAGHEQFF. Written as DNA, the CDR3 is TGTGCCAGCACCCCGACGGGACTAGCGGGTCACGAGCAGTTCTTC.

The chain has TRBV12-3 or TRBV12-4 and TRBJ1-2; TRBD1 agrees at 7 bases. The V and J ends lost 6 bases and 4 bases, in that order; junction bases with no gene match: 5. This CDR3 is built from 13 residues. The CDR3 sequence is CASSQGQTYGYTF. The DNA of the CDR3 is TGTGCCAGCAGCCAGGGACAGACCTATGGCTACACCTTC.

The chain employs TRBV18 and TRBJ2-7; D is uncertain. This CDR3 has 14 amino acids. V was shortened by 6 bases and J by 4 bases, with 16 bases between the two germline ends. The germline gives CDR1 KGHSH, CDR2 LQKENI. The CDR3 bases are TGTGCCAGCTCCCCTACCGCTGCCATATACGAGCAGTACTTC. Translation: CASSPTAAIYEQYF.

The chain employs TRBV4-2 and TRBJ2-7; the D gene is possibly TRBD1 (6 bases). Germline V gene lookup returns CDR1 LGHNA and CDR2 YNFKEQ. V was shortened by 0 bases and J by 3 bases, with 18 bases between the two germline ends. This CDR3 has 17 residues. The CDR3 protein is CASSQDDLRTENYEQYF. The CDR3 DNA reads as TGTGCCAGCAGCCAAGATGACCTGAGGACAGAGAACTACGAGCAGTACTTC.

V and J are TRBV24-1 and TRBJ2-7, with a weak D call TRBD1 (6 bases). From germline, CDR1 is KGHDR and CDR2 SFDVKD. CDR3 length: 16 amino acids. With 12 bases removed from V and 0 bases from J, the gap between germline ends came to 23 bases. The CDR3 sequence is CASFPPSKQGSYEQYF. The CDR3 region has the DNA TGTGCCTCCTTCCCCCCCTCCAAACAGGGCTCCTACGAGCAGTACTTC.

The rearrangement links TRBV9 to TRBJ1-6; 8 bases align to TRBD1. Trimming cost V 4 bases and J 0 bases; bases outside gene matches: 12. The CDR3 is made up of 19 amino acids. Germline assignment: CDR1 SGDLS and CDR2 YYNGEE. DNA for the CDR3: TGTGCCAGCAGCACAACAGGGGGTGGATTGAGCTCCTATAATTCACCCCTCCACTTT. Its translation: CASSTTGGGLSSYNSPLHF.

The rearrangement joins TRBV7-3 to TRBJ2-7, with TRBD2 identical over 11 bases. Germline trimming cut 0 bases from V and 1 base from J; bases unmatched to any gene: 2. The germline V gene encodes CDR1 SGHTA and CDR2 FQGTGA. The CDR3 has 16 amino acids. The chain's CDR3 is CASSLTGTSGSYEQYF. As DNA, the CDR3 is TGTGCCAGCAGCTTAACAGGGACTAGCGGTTCCTACGAGCAGTACTTC. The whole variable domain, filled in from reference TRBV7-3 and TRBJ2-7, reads GAGVSQTPSNKVTEKGKYVELRCDPISGHTALYWYRQSLGQGPEFLIYFQGTGAADDSGLPNDRFFAVRPEGSVSTLKIQRTERGDSAVYLCASSLTGTSGSYEQYFGPGTRLTVT.

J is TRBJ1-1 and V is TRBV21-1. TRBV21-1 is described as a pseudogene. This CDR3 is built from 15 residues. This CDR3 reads CASSKGNGLGTEAFF. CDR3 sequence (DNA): TGTGCCAGCAGCAAAGGAAACGGACTGGGGACTGAAGCTTTCTTT.

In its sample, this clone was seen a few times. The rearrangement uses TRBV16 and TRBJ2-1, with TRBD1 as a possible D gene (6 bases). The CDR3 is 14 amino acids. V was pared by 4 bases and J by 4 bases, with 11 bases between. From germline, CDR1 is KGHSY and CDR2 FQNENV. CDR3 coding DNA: TGTGCCAGCAGCCCCTCTGGACAGTACAATGAGCAGTTCTTC. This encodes CASSPSGQYNEQFF.